Listed here are 10 T cell receptor beta chains from one sample, sequenced in a study of T-cell memory formation after mild COVID-19. MiXCR was run by TCRdb on the 5' RACE reads, yielding one entry per CDR3 protein. The repertoire consists of around 440,000 distinct CDR3 sequences, with roughly 18% occurring once and the leading ten covering around 12%. Sequencing used PBMCs or a T cell subset sorted from them (not recorded which). These receptor sequences come from an adult woman who had mild COVID-19 (a few samples of this study predate the infection). Cell type and time point are not known.

This clonotype was recorded many times. The V call is TRBV6-5, the J call TRBJ1-1; TRBD1 agrees at 7 bases. Germline lookup yields CDR1 MNHEY and CDR2 SVGAGI. The CDR3 extends over 12 amino acids. Trimming removed 5 bases from V and 4 bases from J; junction bases left unmatched: 1. In DNA form, the CDR3 reads TGTGCCAGCAGTGGGACAGCCACTGAAGCTTTCTTT. This encodes CASSGTATEAFF.

This chain connects TRBV18 to TRBJ2-1, with D unclear. Germline loops: CDR1 KGHSH, CDR2 LQKENI. CDR3 length: 15 amino acids. Trimming pared 1 base from V and 0 bases from J, leaving 7 bases between. CDR3 sequence reads: CASSPRTTSYNEQFF. DNA for the CDR3: TGTGCCAGCTCACCACGCACTACCTCCTACAATGAGCAGTTCTTC.

This clonotype was observed a handful of times. The CDR3 loop reads CASSLGDSSHYLHGYTF. The CDR3 DNA sequence: TGTGCCAGCAGCTTAGGGGACAGTTCCCACTACCTACATGGCTACACCTTC. The chain joins TRBV7-2 to TRBJ1-2; 7 nucleotides line up with TRBD1. J lost 6 bases, V lost 1 base, and 14 bases had no gene match. The germline V gene encodes CDR1 SGHTA and CDR2 FQGNSA. This CDR3 is 17 amino acids long.

J is TRBJ2-7 and V is TRBV10-3; TRBD2 might be the D (6 bases). The CDR3 is 14 residues long. Trimming removed 6 bases at V and 6 bases at J, with 18 bases between. CDR1 is ENHRY and CDR2 is SYGVKD in the germline V gene. CDR3 protein: CAISPTGVLAEQYF. CDR3 bases: TGTGCCATCAGCCCTACGGGGGTATTGGCCGAGCAGTACTTC.

The V and J genes are TRBV20-1 and TRBJ2-5; D gene uncertain. Germline V gene data show CDR1 as DFQATT and CDR2 as SNEGSKA (reference sequence). The CDR3 has 15 residues. Trimming removed 1 base from V and 3 bases from J, with 15 bases in between. DNA for the CDR3: TGCAGTGCTAGAGGTCACCCGGGTTTCGAAGAGACCCAGTACTTC. It encodes CSARGHPGFEETQYF.

J is TRBJ2-1 and V is TRBV3-1; TRBD2 matches 7 bases. Germline V gene data show CDR1 as LGHDT and CDR2 as YNNKEL (reference sequence). With 4 bases clipped from V and 10 bases from J, the junction kept 7 bases outside the gene matches. This CDR3 spans 13 amino acids. The CDR3 loop reads CASSRGTTTEQFF. CDR3 nucleotides: TGTGCCAGCAGCCGAGGGACTACCACGGAGCAGTTCTTC.

This clonotype came up many times. The rearrangement uses TRBV4-2 and TRBJ2-7; 10 positions match TRBD2. This CDR3 region has 16 residues. Germline V gene lookup returns CDR1 LGHNA and CDR2 YNFKEQ. Trimming cost V 1 base and J 2 bases; bases outside gene matches: 5. The CDR3 DNA reads TGTGCCAGCAGCCAAGTTAGCGGGAGGCTCCCCTACGAGCAGTACTTC. Protein: CASSQVSGRLPYEQYF.

This clonotype was seen a handful of times. CDR3 loop: CASSPVGQGEDYGYTF. In DNA form, the CDR3 reads TGTGCCAGCAGCCCAGTGGGACAGGGGGAAGACTATGGCTACACCTTC. V gene TRBV7-3 combines with J gene TRBJ1-2; 11 bases are a match to TRBD1. The J segment lost 3 bases and the V segment lost 5 bases, leaving 8 bases of the junction unmatched. Germline CDR1 is SGHTA and CDR2 is FQGTGA. This CDR3 contains 16 residues.

The rearrangement links TRBV7-8 to TRBJ2-7, with 7 bases lining up with TRBD2. The CDR3 extends over 16 amino acids. Looked up from germline, CDR1 is SGHVS and CDR2 is FQNEAQ. V lost 3 bases, J lost 3 bases, and 11 bases stayed unmatched. This chain's CDR3 is CASSLDRLAGGYEQYF. CDR3 sequence (DNA): TGTGCCAGCAGCTTGGATCGACTAGCCGGGGGCTACGAGCAGTACTTC.

The V and J genes are TRBV15 and TRBJ1-2; D perhaps matches TRBD1 (5 bases). V was clipped by 6 bases and J by 4 bases, with 18 bases between them. Germline V gene sequence: CDR1 LNHNV, CDR2 YYDKDF (reference sequence). This CDR3 region has 15 residues. CDR3 in amino acids: CATSLWGQDLYGYTF. In nucleotides, the CDR3 is TGTGCCACCAGTCTGTGGGGCCAGGACCTCTATGGCTACACCTTC.